Below, one T cell receptor (beta chain) is given with its context. Its antigen remains unidentified. TCRdb used MiXCR to reprocess the reads, holding one entry per CDR3 protein. The repertoire consists of approximately 1,000,000 distinct CDR3 sequences, with about a third occurring once and the leading ten covering around 15%. The V gene's germline CDR1 is MNHNS and CDR2 SASEGT. The CDR3 has 15 residues. Trimming removed 3 bases from V and 0 bases from J; junction bases left unmatched: 5. This sample stems from a study of T cell repertoires in cytomegalovirus infection. Background on the study: HLA-B-restricted CMV epitopes that are well studied were used alongside recently identified HLA-C-restricted ones. CMV infection plus the matching HLA type was flagged by public TCR beta signatures.

The specimen was cultured CD8+ T cells from PBMCs, collected from culture after CMV antigen stimulation. The V call is TRBV6-1, the J call TRBJ2-7, with 7 positions matching TRBD1. The source of this sequence is a human donor in good health (CMV status not recorded). Some clones in this sample may be carry-over from other donors' samples. This CDR3 is CASSESTGSSYEQYF. In DNA form, the CDR3 reads TGTGCCAGCAGTGAGTCGACAGGGTCCTCCTACGAGCAGTACTTC.